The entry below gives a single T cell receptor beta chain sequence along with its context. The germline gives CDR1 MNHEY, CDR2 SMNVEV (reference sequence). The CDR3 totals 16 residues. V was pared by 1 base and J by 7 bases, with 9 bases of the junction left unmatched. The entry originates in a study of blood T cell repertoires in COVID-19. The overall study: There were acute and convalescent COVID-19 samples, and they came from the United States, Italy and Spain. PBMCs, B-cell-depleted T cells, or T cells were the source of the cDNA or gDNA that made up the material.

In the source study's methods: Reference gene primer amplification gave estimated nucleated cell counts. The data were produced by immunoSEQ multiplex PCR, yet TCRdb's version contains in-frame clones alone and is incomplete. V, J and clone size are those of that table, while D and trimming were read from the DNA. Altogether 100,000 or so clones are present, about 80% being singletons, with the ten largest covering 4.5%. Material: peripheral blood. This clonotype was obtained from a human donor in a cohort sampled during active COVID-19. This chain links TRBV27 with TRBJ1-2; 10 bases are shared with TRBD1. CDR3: CASSLLRTGGERGYTF. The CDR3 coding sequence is TGTGCCAGCAGTTTATTGAGGACAGGGGGTGAGCGTGGCTACACCTTC.